A selection of T cell receptor beta chains follows, all from one sample in a study of blood T cell repertoires in COVID-19. The method was immunoSEQ multiplex PCR; TCRdb's version includes in-frame clones alone and lacks a portion of them. The repertoire holds under 150,000 clones, with about 86% as singletons. The specimen was peripheral blood. All receptors derive from a man at least 80 years old with active or convalescent COVID-19. The CDR3 runs from the conserved cysteine through the conserved F or W. The order of the fields is J gene, V gene, clone size, D gene, CDR3 DNA, CDR3 protein. A D gene is named only where the DNA matches it firmly. Size is stated for part of the rows, as once, few or many counts, or as a class when the clone is expanded.

TRBJ2-2 | TRBV7-2 | NA | TRBD2 | TGTGCCAGCAGGAGACTAGCGGGGTCCACCGGGGAGCTGTTTTTT | CASRRLAGSTGELFF
TRBJ2-7 | TRBV6-5 | once | NA | TGTGCCAGCAGTTACTGGGGAGGCGGGCAGTACTTC | CASSYWGGGQYF
TRBJ2-7 | TRBV6-1 | NA | TRBD2 | TGTGCCAGCAGTGAAGCGCTAAGTCCGGCCGTAGCGGGTCTCTCCTACGAGCAGTACTTC | CASSEALSPAVAGLSYEQYF
TRBJ1-2 | TRBV19 | NA | NA | TGTGCCAGTAGTCTTGACAGCCCCGTGGACTACACCTTC | CASSLDSPVDYTF
TRBJ2-3 | TRBV6-1 | NA | TRBD2 | TGTGCCAGCAGTGAAAATCTAGCGGGGGCCACAGATACGCAGTATTTT | CASSENLAGATDTQYF
TRBJ2-7 | TRBV21-1 | NA | NA | TGTGCCAGCAGCAGGGACAGCTACGAGCAGTACTTC | CASSRDSYEQYF
TRBJ1-1 | TRBV18 | NA | NA | TGTGCCAGCTCACCCCGCACGAGCACTGAAGCTTTCTTT | CASSPRTSTEAFF
TRBJ2-7 | TRBV6-2/TRBV6-3 | NA | NA | TGTGCCAGCAGTCCCCTCGTCCCCCGGGATGACGAGCAGTACTTC | CASSPLVPRDDEQYF
TRBJ1-4 | TRBV3-1/TRBV3-2 | many | TRBD1 | TGTGCCAGCAGCCAAGGGGACAGGGGGCGCGTTTACGAAAAACTGTTTTTT | CASSQGDRGRVYEKLFF
TRBJ1-2 | TRBV6-5 | NA | NA | TGTGCCAGCACCGACGGGGTTTATGGCTACACCTTC | CASTDGVYGYTF
TRBJ2-7 | TRBV5-1 | NA | NA | TGCGCCAGCAGCGCCGGGATGAACTACGAGCAGTACTTC | CASSAGMNYEQYF
TRBJ1-2 | TRBV27 | few | NA | TGTGCCAGCGGTCGTAGCTCTGGAGGCTACACCTTC | CASGRSSGGYTF
TRBJ2-6 | TRBV5-1 | NA | TRBD1 | TGCGCCAGCAGCCCAGGGACAGGGAGCTCTGGGGCCAACGTCCTGACTTTC | CASSPGTGSSGANVLTF
TRBJ2-1 | TRBV6-1 | NA | NA | TGTGCCAGCAGTGAAGCGGGAAGGAGGTGGGGAGGTGAGCAGTTCTTC | CASSEAGRRWGGEQFF
TRBJ2-1 | TRBV5-8 | NA | TRBD2 | TGTGCCAGCAGCTTGACCCTAACTAGCGGGGGTTACAATGAGCAGTTCTTC | CASSLTLTSGGYNEQFF
TRBJ1-2 | TRBV7-9 | once | NA | TGTGCCAGCAGCGTAGCAGGGGTTGGTATTGGCTACACCTTC | CASSVAGVGIGYTF
TRBJ2-3 | TRBV5-1 | NA | NA | TGCGCCAGCAGCTTGGCTCAGTACACAGATACGCAGTATTTT | CASSLAQYTDTQYF
TRBJ1-4 | TRBV3-1/TRBV3-2 | NA | NA | TGTGCCAGCAGCCAAGATCGGCGGGAGATTAATGAAAAACTGTTTTTT | CASSQDRREINEKLFF
TRBJ1-1 | TRBV7-2 | NA | NA | TGTGCCAGCAGCCCGGTAGAATGGGGTGGGAGGACTGAAGCTTTCTTT | CASSPVEWGGRTEAFF
TRBJ2-2 | TRBV29-1 | once | TRBD1 | TGCAGCGTTGAGGGGACAGGGTACACCGGGGAGCTGTTTTTT | CSVEGTGYTGELFF
TRBJ2-3 | TRBV6-2/TRBV6-3 | NA | TRBD1 | TGTGCCAGCAGCTCAGACAGGGGGCCGGCGCCAGATACGCAGTATTTT | CASSSDRGPAPDTQYF
TRBJ1-5 | TRBV6-5 | NA | TRBD1 | TGTGCCAGCACGATTGGGACAGGGGGCAATCAGCCCCAGCATTTT | CASTIGTGGNQPQHF
TRBJ1-6 | TRBV19 | NA | TRBD1 | TGTGCCAGTAGTACCCATCCGGGACAGGGTTTTTCACCCCTCCACTTT | CASSTHPGQGFSPLHF
TRBJ2-3 | TRBV7-3 | NA | NA | TGTGCCAGCAGCTTCTCCGGGACACCTAGCACAGATACGCAGTATTTT | CASSFSGTPSTDTQYF
TRBJ1-4 | TRBV6-5 | once | NA | TGTGCCAGCAGCTACGCGAGGGTTGATAATGAAAAACTGTTTTTT | CASSYARVDNEKLFF
TRBJ1-2 | TRBV5-1 | NA | NA | TGCGCCAGCAGCTTGGTTCGGGGTACCTATGGCTACACCTTC | CASSLVRGTYGYTF
TRBJ1-5 | TRBV11-3 | NA | NA | TGTGCCAGCAGCTTAGTTTGGGCAGCCTCAAATCAGCCCCAGCATTTT | CASSLVWAASNQPQHF
TRBJ2-7 | TRBV6-2/TRBV6-3 | few | NA | TGTGCCAGCAGTTACTGGGGGCTAGGAGCCCACGAGCAGTACTTC | CASSYWGLGAHEQYF
TRBJ1-2 | TRBV7-8 | NA | TRBD1 | TGTGCCAGCAGCCCGGGGACAGGGGCTGGCTACACCTTC | CASSPGTGAGYTF
TRBJ2-1 | TRBV24-1 | NA | TRBD2 | TGTGCCACCAGTGGAGTAGCGGGGGACCACTACAATGAGCAGTTCTTC | CATSGVAGDHYNEQFF
TRBJ1-2 | TRBV19 | NA | NA | TGTGCCAGTAGTACTCTTCCAGGGTCTTGGGGCTACACCTTC | CASSTLPGSWGYTF
TRBJ1-5 | TRBV5-1 | once | NA | TGCGCCAGCAGCTTGGTGGGGGCTCGCAATCAGCCCCAGCATTTT | CASSLVGARNQPQHF
TRBJ1-1 | TRBV10-3 | NA | TRBD1 | TGTGCCATCAGTGATACAGGGGTGGGCGAAGCTTTCTTT | CAISDTGVGEAFF
TRBJ2-1 | TRBV18 | NA | NA | TGTGCCAGCTCGCTGTCGACGGAGTACAATGAGCAGTTCTTC | CASSLSTEYNEQFF
TRBJ2-1 | TRBV29-1 | NA | NA | TGCAGCGGCCAGGACAGCGGTAGCTACAATGAGCAGTTCTTC | CSGQDSGSYNEQFF
TRBJ2-2 | TRBV5-4 | once | TRBD2 | TGTGCCAGCAGCGACACTAGCGGGGCAAACACCGGGGAGCTGTTTTTT | CASSDTSGANTGELFF
TRBJ2-2 | TRBV11-1 | NA | TRBD2 | TGTGCCAGCAGCCCCCCCACTAGCGGGGGGGCCGGGGAGCTGTTTTTT | CASSPPTSGGAGELFF
TRBJ1-5 | TRBV19 | NA | TRBD1 | TGTGCCAGCAACCCACAGGGGGCGGGCAATCAGCCCCAGCATTTT | CASNPQGAGNQPQHF
TRBJ1-2 | TRBV10-3 | once | TRBD1 | TGTGCCATCACCGGACAGGGTCCCGACTATGGCTACACCTTC | CAITGQGPDYGYTF
TRBJ2-2 | TRBV3-1/TRBV3-2 | NA | TRBD2 | TGTGCCAGCAGCCAACTAGCGGGGGGCTCGAACACCGGGGAGCTGTTTTTT | CASSQLAGGSNTGELFF
TRBJ2-5 | TRBV12-2 | NA | NA | TGTGCAAGTCGCTTAGTTTGTGGACTACAAGAGACCCAGTACTTC | CASRLVCGLQETQYF
TRBJ2-2 | TRBV9 | NA | NA | TGTGCCAGCAGCGTAGATGTCCAGGGGAACACCGGGGAGCTGTTTTTT | CASSVDVQGNTGELFF
TRBJ2-5 | TRBV7-7 | NA | TRBD2 | TGTGCTAGCAGCCCGAATGTAGCGGGGGGGCTGGAGACCCAGTACTTC | CASSPNVAGGLETQYF
TRBJ2-5 | TRBV7-3 | NA | TRBD2 | TGTGCCAGCGGCCCCGGGGGAGGGGAGACCCAGTACTTC | CASGPGGGETQYF
TRBJ2-3 | TRBV12-3/TRBV12-4 | once | NA | TGTGCCAGCAGTTTATCGGAGGATACGCAGTATTTT | CASSLSEDTQYF
TRBJ1-2 | TRBV19 | NA | TRBD1 | TGTGCCAGTAGGGGACAGGACGCCCAACTCAAGGGCTACACCTTC | CASRGQDAQLKGYTF
TRBJ2-7 | TRBV11-3 | NA | NA | TGTGCCAGCAGCTTGGGGCAGGGACTCGAGCAGTACTTC | CASSLGQGLEQYF
TRBJ2-3 | TRBV5-6 | NA | TRBD1 | TGTGCCAGCACCCTCTGGGGACAGGGGGAGTATTTT | CASTLWGQGEYF